This TCR beta chain came from a study of cytomegalovirus exposure and HLA in healthy donors. PCR involved 60 Vbeta and 13 Jbeta primers. The repertoire was sequenced with immunoSEQ multiplex PCR; TCRdb's copy has only in-frame clones and lacks some. Among some 190,000 clones listed, 70% to 85% were seen once. Germline V gives CDR1 SNHLY, CDR2 FYNNEI. The V gene lost 2 bases and the J gene lost 2 bases, with 7 bases spanning the gap. The CDR3 is made up of 14 amino acids. The sequenced sample consisted of PBMCs. V is TRBV2 and J is TRBJ2-1; D not resolved. This TCR was sampled from a man between 18 and 29 years old in good health and CMV-seronegative. The CDR3 is CASSEFITYNEQFF. Written as DNA, the CDR3 is TGTGCCAGCAGTGAATTTATTACCTACAATGAGCAGTTCTTC.